Shown below are 25 T cell receptor beta chains from a single sample sequenced in a study of Tregs in tolerant kidney transplant recipients. Sequencing used immunoSEQ multiplex PCR; TCRdb keeps in-frame clones, though not all of them. Here the sample table reports about 6,400 clones. Related graft donors supplied nonmyeloablative bone marrow transplants, and mixed chimerism was transient. The sample was CD8+ T cells from blood (PBMCs), taken 12 months after the transplant. The receptors come from a human patient who received a combined kidney and bone marrow transplant. Some T cells could come from the graft donor.

This clone is identified as medium-sized from frequency. The read finishes 3 residues shy of the CDR3 end, and the germline J gene is used to complete it. The V gene is TRBV2, the J gene TRBJ2-3; 7 bases fit TRBD2. V shed 3 bases, J shed 2 bases, and the junction held 5 bases outside the gene matches. The CDR3 covers 15 residues. The germline V gene has CDR1 SNHLY and CDR2 FYNNEI. The chain's CDR3 is CASSDRGLDTDTQYF. The covered CDR3 bases are TGTGCCAGCAGTGATCGAGGACTAGACACAGATACG. Supplemented by reference TRBV2 and TRBJ2-3, the full variable domain reads EPEVTQTPSHQVTQMGQEVILRCVPISNHLYFYWYRQILGQKVEFLVSFYNNEISEKSEIFDDQFSVERPDGSNFTLKIRSTKLEDSAMYFCASSDRGLDTDTQYFGPGTRLTVL.

On this clone: The read finishes 3 residues shy of the CDR3 end, and the germline J gene is used to complete it. V gene TRBV29-1 combines with J gene TRBJ1-1; maybe TRBD1 (5 bases). CDR1 SQVTM and CDR2 ANQGSEA come from the germline V gene. The CDR3 is 12 amino acids. V was shortened by 5 bases and J by 4 bases, with 11 bases between the two germline ends. Partial CDR3 DNA: TGCAGCGTTTTGGGGGGAGGCACTGAA. Protein: CSVLGGGTE. The entire CDR3 protein is CSVLGGGTEAFF.

With respect to this clone: The read ends 3 residues shy of where the CDR3 ends; the end is completed using the germline J gene. This chain uses TRBV10-3 with TRBJ2-1; 7 bases are shared with TRBD2. Trimming took 6 bases from V and 5 from J; bases not matched to a gene: 7. Germline CDR1 reads ENHRY; CDR2 reads SYGVKD. CDR3 length equals 14 residues. CDR3 DNA, as far as it was read: TGTGCCATCAGAAAGACTAGCTCGGACAATGAG. Protein product: CAIRKTSSDNE. The complete CDR3 reads CAIRKTSSDNEQFF.

A word on this clone: Read coverage stops 3 residues before the CDR3 terminus; the germline J gene supplies the remainder. The genes are TRBV5-1 and TRBJ2-5; 7 bases are shared with TRBD1. CDR1 is SGHRS, CDR2 YFSETQ, per germline. V lost 8 bases to trimming and J lost 3 bases; unmatched junction nucleotides: 10. The CDR3 extends over 14 amino acids. CDR3 bases read: TGCGCCAGTCGAAGTTACAGGGGAAAAGAGACC. Protein product: CASRSYRGKET. The complete CDR3 protein is CASRSYRGKETQYF.

About this clone: The CDR3 is cut off 3 residues early in the read; its end comes from the germline J gene. The chain uses TRBV18 and TRBJ2-7; D is possibly TRBD1 (5 bases). Germline V gene data show CDR1 as KGHSH and CDR2 as LQKENI. Trimming pared 0 bases from V and 1 base from J, leaving 13 bases between. The CDR3 has 16 amino acids. CDR3 DNA (partial): TGTGCCAGCTCACCACCTGCAGGGCCCTCTTCCTACGAG. The encoded protein is CASSPPAGPSSYE. The whole CDR3 sequence is CASSPPAGPSSYEQYF.

For this clone: The read is 3 residues too short to cover the CDR3 end, so that end is filled in from the germline J gene. The V and J genes are TRBV11-2 and TRBJ2-7; weak D call: TRBD2 (5 bases). Germline assignment: CDR1 SGHAT and CDR2 FQNNGV. This CDR3 region has 11 residues. Trimming removed 5 bases from V and 4 bases from J, with 6 bases in between. The DNA read from the CDR3 is TGTGCCAGCAGCGACTATTACGAG. Its translation: CASSDYYE. The CDR3 reads in full as CASSDYYEQYF.

Turning to this clone: The read falls 3 residues short of the CDR3 end, and the missing part is taken from the germline J gene. V gene TRBV10-3 combines with J gene TRBJ2-1, with 10 nucleotides matching TRBD2. Germline CDR1 ENHRY, CDR2 SYGVKD. This CDR3 comprises 14 residues. Trimming cost V 6 bases and J 5 bases; bases outside gene matches: 4. Incomplete CDR3 DNA: TGTGCCATCAGGGCCGGGACTAGCGACAATGAG. Its translation is CAIRAGTSDNE. The entire CDR3 is CAIRAGTSDNEQFF.

Remarks on this clone: The missing CDR3 end, 3 residues past where the read stops, is filled in from the germline J gene. The rearrangement links TRBV29-1 to TRBJ2-7, with TRBD1 matching 10 bases. Germline-derived CDR1 and CDR2 are SQVTM and ANQGSEA. V was pared by 4 bases and J by 2 bases, with 2 bases of the junction left unmatched. This CDR3 contains 13 residues. CDR3 DNA (partial): TGCAGCGTTGTTGGGACAGGGGCCTACGAG. It codes for CSVVGTGAYE. The CDR3, in full, reads CSVVGTGAYEQYF.

Judged by frequency, this clone is medium-sized. The read ends 3 residues shy of where the CDR3 ends; the end is completed using the germline J gene. V is TRBV2 and J is TRBJ1-1; tentatively, D is TRBD1 (5 bases). Germline lookup yields CDR1 SNHLY and CDR2 FYNNEI. The CDR3 loop spans 14 amino acids. Here the CDR3 reads CASSEGPGLGGAFF. The CDR3 DNA, read in part, is TGTGCCAGCAGTGAAGGCCCAGGGCTCGGAGGA.

Points on this clone: The read terminates 3 residues ahead of where the CDR3 ends, so the germline J gene completes it. This rearrangement joins TRBV7-6 to TRBJ2-7, with D maybe TRBD2 (6 bases). Germline V lookup: CDR1 SGHVS, CDR2 FNYEAQ. This CDR3 is 14 amino acids long. V was clipped by 4 bases and J by 4 bases, with 14 bases between them. CDR3 bases read: TGTGCCAGCAGCTACGGGACTGTCTCATACGAG. Encoded protein: CASSYGTVSYE. The entire CDR3 sequence reads CASSYGTVSYEQYF.

As for this clone: The sequence runs out 3 residues before the end of the CDR3; the remainder is reconstructed from the germline J gene. The V call is TRBV20-1, the J call TRBJ2-3; the match to TRBD1 covers 9 bases. V trimming: 2 bases; J trimming: 2 bases; junction bases outside the gene matches: 8. The length of the CDR3 is 16 residues. Germline V lookup: CDR1 DFQATT, CDR2 SNEGSKA (reference sequence). The CDR3 spells CSARKFRDRDTDTQYF. The covered CDR3 bases are TGCAGTGCTAGAAAATTCCGGGACAGGGACACAGATACG.

The CDR3 bases that were read are TGCAGTGGGCTAGCGGGAGATTATGAG. Its protein product is CSGLAGDYE. The CDR3 reads in full as CSGLAGDYEQFF. This chain uses TRBV20-1 with TRBJ2-1, with 10 bases aligning to TRBD2. The DNA ends 3 residues before the CDR3 does, and the rest of the CDR3 is filled in from the germline J gene. This CDR3 has 12 amino acids. Trimming at V came to 7 bases and at J to 8 bases, leaving 5 bases not matched to a gene. The germline V gene has CDR1 DFQATT and CDR2 SNEGSKA (reference sequence).

Of note for this clone: The read ends 3 residues before the CDR3 terminus; that terminus is restored from the germline J gene. The rearrangement links TRBV7-9 to TRBJ2-1; 8 bases are a match to TRBD1. Trimming took 5 bases from V and 9 from J; bases not matched to a gene: 9. Germline CDR1 is SEHNR and CDR2 is FQNEAQ (reference sequence). The CDR3 loop spans 14 amino acids. The chain's CDR3 is CASSRRDRQGEQFF. Partial CDR3 DNA: TGTGCCAGCAGCCGCCGGGACAGGCAGGGTGAG.

CDR3 sequence reads: CASSLDGGDQPQHF. The CDR3 bases that were read are TGTGCCAGCAGCTTAGATGGGGGGGATCAGCCC. The V and J genes are TRBV11-2 and TRBJ1-5, with a weak D call TRBD1 (5 bases). The missing CDR3 end, 3 residues past where the read stops, is filled in from the germline J gene. This CDR3 is built from 14 residues. Germline CDR1 is SGHAT and CDR2 is FQNNGV. With 0 bases removed from V and 5 bases from J, the gap between germline ends came to 8 bases.

For this clone: The read terminates 3 residues before the CDR3 end, so the remaining end is supplied by the germline J gene. This chain connects TRBV29-1 to TRBJ1-5; D gene ambiguous. V lost 3 bases, J lost 1 base, and 7 bases lay in between. There are 13 residues in the CDR3. The germline V gene encodes CDR1 SQVTM and CDR2 ANQGSEA. The chain's CDR3 is CSVEGLSNQPQHF. CDR3 DNA, as far as it was read: TGCAGCGTTGAGGGCCTAAGCAATCAGCCC.

In regard to this clone: The CDR3 end lies 3 residues beyond the end of the read and is filled in from the germline J gene. V is TRBV7-9 and J is TRBJ1-2; D is unclear. The germline V gene has CDR1 SEHNR and CDR2 FQNEAQ (reference sequence). The CDR3 covers 15 residues. Trimming removed 5 bases at V and 3 bases at J, with 16 bases between. CDR3 bases read: TGTGCCAGCAGCCCAAGGGCGAGCCGCGACTATGGC. This encodes CASSPRASRDYG. The full CDR3 sequence reads CASSPRASRDYGYTF.

Regarding this clone: The read halts 3 residues ahead of the CDR3 end, with the missing end drawn from the germline J gene. The J gene is TRBJ1-2, the V gene TRBV20-1, with 10 bases lining up with TRBD1. Trimming at V came to 5 bases and at J to 3 bases, leaving 3 bases not matched to a gene. The CDR3 is 13 residues long. Germline-derived CDR1 and CDR2 are DFQATT and SNEGSKA (reference sequence). The CDR3 DNA, read in part, is TGCAGTGCTTCGACAGGGGGCGACTATGGC. Protein: CSASTGGDYG. The full CDR3 protein reads CSASTGGDYGYTF.

In the case of this clone: Coverage ceases 3 residues before the CDR3 finishes, and the germline J gene fills in the end. V usage is TRBV19 and J usage is TRBJ2-3; TRBD2 agrees at 7 bases. The V gene end was trimmed by 3 bases and the J gene end by 6 bases; junction bases not matched to a gene: 0. The CDR3 has 12 amino acids. Germline CDR1 LNHDA, CDR2 SQIVND (reference sequence). The CDR3 sequence is CASSMGGDTQYF. CDR3 DNA (partial): TGTGCCAGTAGTATGGGGGGGGATACG. Combining the CDR3 with reference TRBV19 and TRBJ2-3 gives the whole variable domain DGGITQSPKYLFRKEGQNVTLSCEQNLNHDAMYWYRQDPGQGLRLIYYSQIVNDFQKGDIAEGYSVSREKKESFPLTVTSAQKNPTAFYLCASSMGGDTQYFGPGTRLTVL.

Note on this clone: Coverage ceases 3 residues before the CDR3 finishes, and the germline J gene fills in the end. V and J are TRBV7-2 and TRBJ2-1, with D maybe TRBD2 (5 bases). The ends were cut back, 0 bases at V and 4 bases at J, with 13 bases in the middle. Germline loops: CDR1 SGHTA, CDR2 FQGNSA. The CDR3 is 16 amino acids. CDR3 sequence reads: CASSLASRAPYNEQFF. The covered CDR3 bases are TGTGCCAGCAGCTTAGCGTCGAGGGCACCTTACAATGAG. The full variable domain, completed using reference TRBV7-2 and TRBJ2-1, is GAGVSQSPSNKVTEKGKDVELRCDPISGHTALYWYRQSLGQGLEFLIYFQGNSAPDKSGLPSDRFSAERTGGSVSTLTIQRTQQEDSAVYLCASSLASRAPYNEQFFGPGTRLTVL.

Measured by frequency, this clone is medium-sized. The CDR3 end falls 3 residues outside the read, so it is completed with the germline J gene. V is TRBV13 and J is TRBJ2-7, with 10 nucleotides matching TRBD2. Germline assignment: CDR1 PRHDT and CDR2 FYEKMQ (reference sequence). The CDR3 sequence is 18 residues long. Germline trimming cut 2 bases from V and 0 bases from J; bases unmatched to any gene: 10. The part of the CDR3 DNA that was read is TGTGCCAGCAGCTTAAATCTAGCGGGAGTGGGGAGCTCCTACGAG. Translating it yields CASSLNLAGVGSSYE. The entire CDR3 sequence reads CASSLNLAGVGSSYEQYF.

Turning to this clone: The missing CDR3 end, 3 residues past where the read stops, is filled in from the germline J gene. The chain uses TRBV20-1 and TRBJ2-7; tentative D call: TRBD2 (7 bases). Per germline, CDR1 DFQATT and CDR2 SNEGSKA (reference sequence). The CDR3 is made up of 13 amino acids. Trimming removed 0 bases from V and 6 bases from J, with 12 bases in between. CDR3 sequence reads: CSARDLGGREQYF. The covered CDR3 bases are TGCAGTGCTAGAGATCTCGGGGGGCGCGAG.

Comments on this clone: The read finishes 3 residues shy of the CDR3 end, and the germline J gene is used to complete it. The V and J genes are TRBV7-3 and TRBJ2-3; 10 bases agree with TRBD2. J lost 4 bases, V lost 2 bases, and 3 bases had no gene match. The germline V gene has CDR1 SGHTA and CDR2 FQGTGA. The CDR3 contains 15 residues. This CDR3 reads CASSLLAGVPDTQYF. Partial CDR3 DNA: TGTGCCAGCAGCTTACTAGCGGGAGTCCCAGATACG.

A note on this clone: The read falls 3 residues short of the CDR3 end, and the missing part is taken from the germline J gene. This rearrangement joins TRBV19 to TRBJ2-7; TRBD2 matches 7 bases. Germline CDR1 and CDR2: LNHDA and SQIVND (reference sequence). Trimming removed 0 bases from V and 1 base from J; junction bases left unmatched: 3. The CDR3 is made up of 15 amino acids. The CDR3 spells CASSIEGGRSYEQYF. Incomplete CDR3 DNA: TGTGCCAGTAGTATAGAGGGCGGGAGATCCTACGAG.

Remarks on this clone: From the germline J gene comes the end of the CDR3, since the read stops 3 residues before it. The chain combines TRBV6-2 or TRBV6-3 with TRBJ2-7; a weak D match, TRBD1 (6 bases). This CDR3 is 14 amino acids long. Trimming stripped 5 bases from V and 2 bases from J, with 13 bases between. Germline V CDR1 and CDR2: MNHEY, SVGEGT. The CDR3 DNA, read in part, is TGTGCCAGCAGTCCGAGGGACATACCCTACGAG. Translating it yields CASSPRDIPYE. The CDR3 in full is CASSPRDIPYEQYF.

In regard to this clone: Read sequence stops 3 residues before the CDR3 end, and the germline J gene provides the missing end. The genes are TRBV5-6 and TRBJ2-6; D not certain. The CDR3 is made up of 13 amino acids. Germline lookup yields CDR1 SGHDT and CDR2 YYEEEE. V dropped 5 bases and J dropped 4 bases, with 7 bases sitting between them. The CDR3 region is CASSQAGANVLTF. The sequenced part of the CDR3 DNA is TGTGCCAGCAGTCAAGCCGGGGCCAACGTC.